This T cell receptor beta chain is drawn from a study of shared clonotypes between healthy human individuals. Trimming took 0 bases from V and 5 from J, leaving 15 bases between them. In germline, CDR1 is SGHDT, CDR2 YYEEEE. The CDR3 contains 16 residues. The authors' processing: Filtering differed, since immunoSEQ gave only junction sequences and no quality scores. Clones were sequenced by immunoSEQ multiplex PCR, and TCRdb holds only the in-frame ones, with some missing. Clone size and V and J calls were adopted from that table, with D and trimming inferred from the DNA. The profile shows more than 1.2 million clones, 98% to 99% of them singletons. A note on this clone: Its antigen is as yet unknown.

Researchers partitioned CD4+ cells into CD45RA+ naive and CD45RA-negative memory subsets. Study-level points and caveats: Among four donors, roughly 5.4% of naive CD4 clonotypes were found in common.

This clonotype was obtained from a man aged 25 to 40 in good health. The chain joins TRBV5-6 to TRBJ1-5; weak D call: TRBD1 (6 bases). The specimen sequenced was naive CD4+ T cells sorted from blood. Indicated subset: CD45RA+ positively selected. The CDR3 reads CASSLGPPGQDQPQHF. The CDR3 DNA sequence: TGTGCCAGCAGCTTGGGCCCCCCGGGACAAGATCAGCCCCAGCATTTT.